The 31 T cell receptor beta chains below come from one sample, sequenced in a study of spatial heterogeneity in lung cancer. Broader study findings: Tumor mutation counts were tracked by expanded intratumoral alpha and beta TCR counts.

Time point reported: sample taken at primary tumor resection. MiXCR, run by TCRdb on the 5' RACE reads, gives a single entry per CDR3 protein. Of fewer than 20,000 distinct CDR3 sequences listed, 5.8% were seen once; the top ten hold around a tenth. Their cognate antigens are unknown. The sample was lung tumor tissue, taken at surgery. These receptor sequences come from a female donor with early-stage non-small cell lung cancer.

This clonotype was counted a few times. Being off target in a library aimed at alpha chains, this beta chain has a size of little meaning. The chain is built from TRBV20-1 and TRBJ2-3, with TRBD2 identical over 11 bases. Germline lookup yields CDR1 DFQATT and CDR2 SNEGSKA (reference sequence). J gave up 6 bases and V 0 bases, and 5 bases lay outside the gene matches. CDR3 length: 15 residues. CDR3 nucleotide sequence: TGCAGTGCTAGAGATTTAGCGGGGGGGCCCGATACGCAGTATTTT. It is translated as CSARDLAGGPDTQYF.

This clonotype was found many times. This beta chain is off target for a library built for alpha chains, so its abundance means little. The J gene is TRBJ2-3, the V gene TRBV20-1; TRBD1 aligns across 8 bases. The CDR3 covers 13 residues. With V trimmed by 7 bases and J by 2 bases, 5 bases remained unmatched. CDR1 is DFQATT, CDR2 SNEGSKA, per germline (reference sequence). The CDR3 coding sequence is TGCAGTGGAGGACAGGGAAACACAGATACGCAGTATTTT. Protein: CSGGQGNTDTQYF.

This clonotype was found a few times. As an off-target read in a library built for alpha chains, this beta chain has a frequency of little significance. The chain has TRBV2 and TRBJ2-1; 10 bases fit TRBD2. V trimming: 7 bases; J trimming: 6 bases; junction bases outside the gene matches: 9. This CDR3 is 15 amino acids long. Germline CDR1 is SNHLY and CDR2 is FYNNEI. CDR3 nucleotides: TGTGCCAGCACCCTGGAGGGGACTAGCGTCAATGAGCAGTTCTTC. Residues: CASTLEGTSVNEQFF.

Only one count was recorded for this clonotype. A much larger clone differs by one base, so this may be a read error. This beta chain appears as a stray read in a library generated for alpha chains; its size is not informative. The chain couples TRBV6-5 to TRBJ1-1; tentative D call: TRBD1 (6 bases). The CDR3 has 13 amino acids. CDR1 and CDR2 from the germline V gene are MNHEY and SVGAGI. V dropped 7 bases and J dropped 8 bases, with 17 bases sitting between them. CDR3 bases: TGTGCCAGCAAGCTCCAGGGGAAACAAGAAGCTTTCTTT. Translating it yields CASKLQGKQEAFF.

This clonotype was counted ten times or more. A library prepared for alpha chains yielded this beta chain as an off-target read; its size is of little meaning. The gene calls are TRBV27 and TRBJ1-1; tentative D call: TRBD1 (6 bases). This CDR3 comprises 12 residues. The germline V gene has CDR1 MNHEY and CDR2 SMNVEV (reference sequence). Deletions cut 3 bases from V and 8 bases from J, with 10 bases between. CDR3 in amino acids: CASSLGGREAFF. Written as DNA, the CDR3 is TGTGCCAGCAGTTTGGGGGGCCGGGAAGCTTTCTTT.

This clonotype was seen many times. Found in a library prepared for alpha chains, this beta chain is an off-target read, and its abundance has little meaning. V is TRBV7-3 and J is TRBJ2-1, with D perhaps matching TRBD1 (6 bases). CDR1 is SGHTA, CDR2 FQGTGA, per germline. V dropped 4 bases and J dropped 4 bases, with 14 bases sitting between them. This CDR3 contains 15 residues. This CDR3 reads CASSSGTPAYNEQFF. DNA of the CDR3: TGTGCCAGCAGCTCCGGGACACCCGCTTACAATGAGCAGTTCTTC.

Concerning this clonotype itself: This beta chain came through as a stray read in a library set up for alpha chains, and its size says little. The chain combines TRBV24-1 with TRBJ2-7; no reliable D call. In germline, CDR1 is KGHDR, CDR2 SFDVKD. V lost 8 bases, J lost 2 bases, and 9 bases lay in between. The CDR3 runs to 12 residues. CDR3 in DNA: TGTGCCACCATCCTCGGAGCCTACGAGCAGTACTTC. Its protein is CATILGAYEQYF.

Many counts were recorded for this clonotype. The library was prepared for alpha chains; this beta chain is a stray read, so its frequency means little. This chain uses TRBV5-1 with TRBJ2-1, with 7 bases that match TRBD2. The V and J ends lost 1 base and 4 bases, in that order; junction bases with no gene match: 5. The CDR3 length is 15 residues. Per germline, CDR1 SGHRS and CDR2 YFSETQ. DNA of the CDR3: TGCGCCAGCAGCTTGTCAGGGACTACATACAATGAGCAGTTCTTC. This sequence encodes CASSLSGTTYNEQFF. Filled out from reference TRBV5-1 and TRBJ2-1, the complete variable domain reads KAGVTQTPRYLIKTRGQQVTLSCSPISGHRSVSWYQQTPGQGLQFLFEYFSETQRNKGNFPGRFSGRQFSNSRSEMNVSTLELGDSALYLCASSLSGTTYNEQFFGPGTRLTVL.

This clonotype has ten or more counts. For a library built for alpha chains, this beta chain is a stray read; little rests on its size. This chain uses TRBV7-9 with TRBJ2-1; tentatively, D is TRBD1 or TRBD2 (6 bases each). From germline, CDR1 is SEHNR and CDR2 FQNEAQ (reference sequence). V dropped 6 bases and J dropped 12 bases, with 15 bases sitting between them. The CDR3 runs 12 residues. The CDR3: CASRLSGGPQFF. The DNA of the CDR3 is TGTGCCAGCAGATTATCCGGGGGCCCGCAGTTCTTC.

Regarding this clonotype: This beta chain came through as a stray read in a library set up for alpha chains, and its size says little. The rearrangement joins TRBV27 to TRBJ1-3; unclear D gene. Germline V gene data show CDR1 as MNHEY and CDR2 as SMNVEV (reference sequence). This CDR3 comprises 15 residues. V lost 2 bases to trimming and J lost 4 bases, with 12 bases between them. The CDR3 DNA reads as TGTGCCAGCAGTTTACGGGGAACGGGCGGAAACACCATATATTTT. Protein product: CASSLRGTGGNTIYF.

This clonotype was detected ten times or more. The library was built for alpha chains, so this beta chain is an off-target read and its size means little. This CDR3 reads CASSSPGLQETQYF. The CDR3 DNA reads TGTGCCAGCAGCTCACCGGGACTGCAAGAGACCCAGTACTTC. The chain carries TRBV13 and TRBJ2-5; tentatively, D is TRBD2 (6 bases). This CDR3 contains 14 residues. The V gene lost 4 bases and the J gene lost 2 bases, with 11 bases spanning the gap. Looked up from germline, CDR1 is PRHDT and CDR2 is FYEKMQ (reference sequence).

This clonotype came up many times. This beta chain is a stray read from a library made for alpha chains; its abundance is not meaningful. This chain links TRBV27 with TRBJ2-1; D gene ambiguous. The V end was cut by 2 bases, the J end by 6 bases, with 2 bases between. This CDR3 has 11 amino acids. The germline V gene has CDR1 MNHEY and CDR2 SMNVEV (reference sequence). Written as DNA, the CDR3 is TGTGCCAGCAGTTTACGCAATGAGCAGTTCTTC. Translating gives CASSLRNEQFF.

This clonotype is labeled as medium-sized. This beta chain was picked up by a library intended for alpha chains and is off target, so its count carries little meaning. This chain connects TRBV20-1 to TRBJ1-1; D is uncertain. The CDR3 extends over 12 amino acids. Germline V gene data show CDR1 as DFQATT and CDR2 as SNEGSKA (reference sequence). Trimming pared 5 bases from V and 5 bases from J, leaving 12 bases between. The CDR3 DNA follows: TGCAGTGCTCCCCTGAGCGAAACTGAAGCTTTCTTT. It codes for CSAPLSETEAFF.

This clonotype has at least ten counts. This beta chain came through as a stray read in a library set up for alpha chains, and its size says little. The rearrangement uses TRBV5-1 and TRBJ1-1, with TRBD1 identical over 7 bases. CDR1 is SGHRS, CDR2 YFSETQ, per germline. V shed 4 bases and J 0 bases; nucleotides not matched to a gene: 6. The CDR3 runs to 15 residues. CDR3 region: CASSLTGDMNTEAFF. CDR3 bases: TGCGCCAGCAGCCTAACAGGGGATATGAACACTGAAGCTTTCTTT.

This clonotype occurred many times. A library prepared for alpha chains yielded this beta chain as an off-target read; its size is of little meaning. The rearrangement joins TRBV6-5 to TRBJ2-1; 9 positions agree with TRBD2. Trimming cost V 4 bases and J 4 bases; bases outside gene matches: 5. CDR1 is MNHEY and CDR2 is SVGAGI in the germline V gene. The CDR3 has 15 amino acids. CDR3 DNA sequence: TGTGCCAGCAGTTTAGCTAGCGGGGCTTACAATGAGCAGTTCTTC. Translating gives CASSLASGAYNEQFF.

This clonotype was picked up a small number of times. This beta chain appears as a stray read in a library generated for alpha chains; its size is not informative. CDR3 protein: CASSPRVGAGEETYNEQFF. CDR3 coding DNA: TGTGCCAGCAGCCCCCGCGTGGGAGCGGGAGAGGAGACCTACAATGAGCAGTTCTTC. This chain links TRBV3-1 with TRBJ2-1; 8 positions match TRBD2. CDR3 length: 19 residues. The trim removed 4 bases at V and 2 bases at J, leaving 16 bases unmatched. CDR1 is LGHDT, CDR2 YNNKEL, per germline (reference sequence).

This clonotype was found many times. This beta chain came through as a stray read in a library set up for alpha chains, and its size says little. This sequence joins TRBV5-6 and TRBJ1-1, with D unresolved. The CDR3 spans 13 residues. CDR1 is SGHDT and CDR2 is YYEEEE in the germline V gene. The V end lost 0 bases, the J end lost 2 bases, and 5 bases lay between the germline ends. This CDR3 reads CASSLDRNTEAFF. The CDR3 region has the DNA TGTGCCAGCAGCTTGGACAGAAACACTGAAGCTTTCTTT. Based on the CDR3 plus reference TRBV5-6 and TRBJ1-1, the full variable domain is DAGVTQSPTHLIKTRGQQVTLRCSPKSGHDTVSWYQQALGQGPQFIFQYYEEEERQRGNFPDRFSGHQFPNYSSELNVNALLLGDSALYLCASSLDRNTEAFFGQGTRLTVV.

Notes on this clonotype: A library made for alpha chains picked up this beta chain off target, so its size means little. DNA for the CDR3: TGTGCCAGCAGCCGGATAAGGGGGGCCAATACTGAAGCTTTCTTT. Protein product: CASSRIRGANTEAFF. The chain is built from TRBV3-1 and TRBJ1-1; possibly TRBD1 for D (6 bases). The germline CDR1 and CDR2 sequences are LGHDT and YNNKEL (reference sequence). V lost 4 bases and J lost 5, with 17 bases in between. The CDR3 is made up of 15 amino acids. The whole variable domain, remainder taken from reference TRBV3-1 and TRBJ1-1, is DTAVSQTPKYLVTQMGNDKSIKCEQNLGHDTMYWYKQDSKKFLKIMFSYNNKELIINETVPNRFSPKSPDKAHLNLHINSLELGDSAVYFCASSRIRGANTEAFFGQGTRLTVV.

This clonotype was seen many times. Little can be read into the size of this beta chain, an off-target read in a library designed for alpha chains. CDR3 region: CASSAGEVNEKLFF. CDR3 sequence (DNA): TGTGCCAGCAGTGCAGGGGAAGTGAATGAAAAACTGTTTTTT. The chain is built from TRBV6-1 and TRBJ1-4; maybe TRBD1 (6 bases). The CDR3 runs 14 residues. The V gene's germline CDR1 is MNHNS and CDR2 SASEGT. V lost 4 bases, J lost 5 bases, and 11 bases lay in between.

This clonotype was seen ten or more times. This beta chain represents an off-target read in a library built for alpha chains; its size is of limited meaning. The rearrangement uses TRBV12-3 or TRBV12-4 and TRBJ2-4; 12 bases are shared with TRBD1. Trimming cost V 4 bases and J 7 bases; bases outside gene matches: 5. This CDR3 has 15 amino acids. The CDR3 DNA reads TGTGCCAGCAGTTCCGGGACAGGGGGCGCGAACATTCAGTACTTC. Its translation is CASSSGTGGANIQYF.

This clonotype was counted ten times or more. Little can be read into the size of this beta chain, an off-target read in a library designed for alpha chains. The chain is built from TRBV20-1 and TRBJ1-2; D perhaps matches TRBD1 (6 bases). Trimming shortened V by 7 bases and J by 4 bases, and 10 bases separated the two germline ends. Germline CDR1 reads DFQATT; CDR2 reads SNEGSKA (reference sequence). This CDR3 has 11 residues. CDR3 DNA: TGCAGTGTACAGGGAGGCTATGGCTACACCTTC. Its protein product is CSVQGGYGYTF.

This clonotype was recorded a few times. Because the library targeted alpha chains, this beta chain is an off-target read whose size means little. This sequence joins TRBV5-1 and TRBJ2-1; 8 nucleotides align to TRBD1. J lost 5 bases, V lost 0 bases, and 10 bases had no gene match. The CDR3 has 17 amino acids. In germline, CDR1 is SGHRS, CDR2 YFSETQ. The CDR3 sequence is CASSLGPSGGGNNEQFF. CDR3 sequence (DNA): TGCGCCAGCAGCTTGGGCCCCTCAGGGGGCGGCAACAATGAGCAGTTCTTC.

For this clonotype: This beta chain lies outside the target of a library built for alpha chains; its clone size means little. The genes are TRBV27 and TRBJ1-1, with D unresolved. The germline V gene has CDR1 MNHEY and CDR2 SMNVEV (reference sequence). The CDR3 is 14 amino acids. V dropped 0 bases and J dropped 4 bases, with 9 bases sitting between them. The CDR3, as DNA: TGTGCCAGCAGTTTATCCACAGTGGGCACTGAAGCTTTCTTT. It is translated as CASSLSTVGTEAFF.

This clonotype appeared many times. This beta chain is an off-target read within a library intended for alpha chains, so its frequency means little. J is TRBJ2-3 and V is TRBV20-1; TRBD2 matches 12 bases. Looked up from germline, CDR1 is DFQATT and CDR2 is SNEGSKA (reference sequence). The ends lost 0 bases at V and 1 base at J; junction bases unmatched: 11. This CDR3 has 19 residues. CDR3 sequence reads: CSARDPRLAGERGTDTQYF. CDR3 nucleotide sequence: TGCAGTGCTAGAGACCCGAGACTAGCGGGAGAAAGGGGCACAGATACGCAGTATTTT.

This clonotype was counted many times. A library made for alpha chains picked up this beta chain off target, so its size means little. The V gene is TRBV2, the J gene TRBJ1-1; unclear D gene. V lost 8 bases to trimming and J lost 5 bases, with 12 bases between them. The germline gives CDR1 SNHLY, CDR2 FYNNEI. The CDR3 is 12 amino acids. In nucleotides, the CDR3 is TGTGCCAGCGGGAGGGAAAGGACTGAAGCTTTCTTT. It codes for CASGRERTEAFF.

This clonotype was observed at least ten times. This beta chain is an unintended read in a library built for alpha chains; its size means little. This sequence joins TRBV19 and TRBJ1-5, with TRBD1 as a possible D gene (5 bases). The CDR3 totals 12 residues. CDR1 is LNHDA, CDR2 SQIVND, per germline (reference sequence). With 5 bases removed from V and 8 bases from J, the gap between germline ends came to 10 bases. CDR3 nucleotide sequence: TGTGCCAGTAGTCCCTGGGACGAGCCCCAGCATTTT. It encodes CASSPWDEPQHF.

This clonotype has ten or more counts. As an off-target read in a library built for alpha chains, this beta chain has a frequency of little significance. The V call is TRBV7-2, the J call TRBJ2-7; D gene ambiguous. Trimming pared 0 bases from V and 3 bases from J, leaving 6 bases between. The CDR3 spans 13 residues. Germline CDR1 reads SGHTA; CDR2 reads FQGNSA. The CDR3 region is CASSLALGYEQYF. The CDR3 nucleotides are TGTGCCAGCAGCTTAGCGCTCGGCTACGAGCAGTACTTC.

As regards this clonotype: This may be a read error, as it is one base from a much larger clone. This beta chain came through as a stray read in a library set up for alpha chains, and its size says little. Written as DNA, the CDR3 is TGTGCCAACAGCAAAACGGGGGGGACCCAGTACTTC. This codes for CANSKTGGTQYF. The chain employs TRBV7-3 and TRBJ2-5; 7 bases align to TRBD2. In germline, CDR1 is SGHTA, CDR2 FQGTGA. This CDR3 has 12 residues.

This clonotype has ten or more counts. With the library built for alpha chains, this beta chain is off target and its frequency is not meaningful. The J gene is TRBJ1-2, the V gene TRBV28; D remains ambiguous. This CDR3 spans 13 amino acids. With 3 bases removed from V and 4 bases from J, the gap between germline ends came to 9 bases. Germline assignment: CDR1 MDHEN and CDR2 SYDVKM. The DNA for the CDR3 is TGTGCCAGCAGTTTCCCGCAGCGCTATGGCTACACCTTC. Translating it yields CASSFPQRYGYTF.

About this clonotype itself: As the CDR3 is not closed by the conserved phenylalanine or tryptophan, this likely results from a read error. The library was designed around alpha chains, so this beta chain is a stray read whose abundance carries little weight. The V and J genes are TRBV5-1 and TRBJ1-1, with unresolved D. V was trimmed by 4 bases and J by 10 bases, leaving 14 bases between them. Germline-derived CDR1 and CDR2 are SGHRS and YFSETQ. The CDR3 totals 12 residues. The CDR3: CASSDDGGRAFS. CDR3 sequence (DNA): TGCGCCAGCAGCGACGACGGTGGCCGAGCTTTCTCT.

As regards this clonotype: This beta chain came through as a stray read in a library set up for alpha chains, and its size says little. The gene calls are TRBV3-1 and TRBJ1-2; 8 bases match TRBD1. The length of the CDR3 is 16 residues. Germline V gives CDR1 LGHDT, CDR2 YNNKEL (reference sequence). The V and J ends lost 1 base and 7 bases, in that order; junction bases with no gene match: 11. The CDR3 DNA is TGTGCCAGCAGCCAAGGGCAGGGGGCGAAGGATTTTGGCTACACCTTC. Protein: CASSQGQGAKDFGYTF. The whole variable domain, remainder taken from reference TRBV3-1 and TRBJ1-2, is DTAVSQTPKYLVTQMGNDKSIKCEQNLGHDTMYWYKQDSKKFLKIMFSYNNKELIINETVPNRFSPKSPDKAHLNLHINSLELGDSAVYFCASSQGQGAKDFGYTFGSGTRLTVV.